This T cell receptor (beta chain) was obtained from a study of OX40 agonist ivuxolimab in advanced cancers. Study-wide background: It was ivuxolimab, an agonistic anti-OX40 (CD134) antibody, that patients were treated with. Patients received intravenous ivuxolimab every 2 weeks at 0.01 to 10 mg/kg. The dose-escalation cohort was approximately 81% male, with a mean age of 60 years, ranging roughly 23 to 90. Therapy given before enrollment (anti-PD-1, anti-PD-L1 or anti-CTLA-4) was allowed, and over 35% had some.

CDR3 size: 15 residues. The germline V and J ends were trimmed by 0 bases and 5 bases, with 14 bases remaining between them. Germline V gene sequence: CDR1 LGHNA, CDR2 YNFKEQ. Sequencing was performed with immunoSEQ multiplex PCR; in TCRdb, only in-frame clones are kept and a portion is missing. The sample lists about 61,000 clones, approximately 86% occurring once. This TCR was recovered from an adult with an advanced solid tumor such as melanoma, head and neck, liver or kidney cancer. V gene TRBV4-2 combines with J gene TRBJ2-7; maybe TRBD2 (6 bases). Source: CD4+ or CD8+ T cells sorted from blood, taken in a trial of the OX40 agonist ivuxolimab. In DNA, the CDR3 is TGTGCCAGCAGCCAAGATCTGACGGGAGCCCACGAGCAGTACTTC. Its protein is CASSQDLTGAHEQYF.